Listed here is a single T cell receptor beta chain. These data come from a study of blood T cell repertoires in COVID-19. Study summary: Researchers got acute and convalescent COVID-19 samples from the United States, Italy and Spain. T cells, B-cell-depleted T cells, or PBMCs supplied cDNA or gDNA.

Germline-derived CDR1 and CDR2 are SGHRS and YFSETQ. After removal of 6 bases from V and 4 bases from J, the junction contained 9 bases not matched to a gene. The CDR3 contains 15 residues. Original analysis: Estimation of nucleated cell counts relied on the amplification of reference gene primers. TCRdb keeps only in-frame clones here, not all; method: immunoSEQ multiplex PCR. The V and J calls and clone size are taken from that table; D and trimming were inferred from the DNA. The sample records 85,000 to 100,000 clones, roughly 90% being singletons. Specimen: peripheral blood. The chain is built from TRBV5-1 and TRBJ2-1; 8 bases are shared with TRBD1. The clonotype originates from a man aged 50 to 60 with active or convalescent COVID-19. The CDR3: CASTQTGDHYNEQFF. CDR3 nucleotide sequence: TGCGCCAGCACCCAGACAGGGGACCATTACAATGAGCAGTTCTTC.